A single sample gave rise to the 24 T cell receptor beta chains below, sequenced in a study of T cell repertoires in cytomegalovirus infection. TCRdb analysed the reads with MiXCR anew, one entry per CDR3 protein. The sample contains some 220,000 distinct CDR3 sequences, approximately 7% of which appear only once. Sequencing input: PBMCs. The receptor set was obtained from a human donor in good health (CMV status not recorded). Some clones in this sample may be carry-over from other donors' samples.

This clonotype was observed at least ten times. The V gene is TRBV7-2, the J gene TRBJ2-2, with 10 nucleotides matching TRBD2. There are 16 residues in the CDR3. Germline values: CDR1 SGHTA, CDR2 FQGNSA. Trimming took 5 bases from V and 3 from J; bases not matched to a gene: 6. CDR3 sequence reads: CASSTTGTSDTGELFF. In nucleotides, the CDR3 is TGTGCCAGCAGCACCACCGGGACTAGCGACACCGGGGAGCTGTTTTTT.

This clonotype showed up many times. V usage is TRBV25-1 and J usage is TRBJ2-5; TRBD2 matches at 9 bases. Trimming cost V 3 bases and J 1 base; bases outside gene matches: 3. Germline V gene data show CDR1 as MGHDK and CDR2 as SYGVNS. The CDR3 totals 15 residues. The DNA of the CDR3 is TGTGCCAGCAGTGAGGCGACTAGCGGCCAAGAGACCCAGTACTTC. It encodes CASSEATSGQETQYF.

This clonotype has ten or more counts. This chain links TRBV6-2 or TRBV6-3 with TRBJ2-3; 7 nucleotides line up with TRBD1. Losses at the gene ends were 5 bases for V and 4 bases for J; bases not matched to a gene: 3. The CDR3 contains 13 residues. Germline loops: CDR1 MNHEY, CDR2 SVGEGT. The DNA for the CDR3 is TGTGCCAGCAGTCGGGACAGCGCAGATACGCAGTATTTT. It codes for CASSRDSADTQYF.

Only one count was recorded for this clonotype. V and J are TRBV6-2 or TRBV6-3 and TRBJ2-7; possibly TRBD2 for D (6 bases). Looked up from germline, CDR1 is MNHEY and CDR2 is SVGEGT. This CDR3 is 15 amino acids long. V lost 4 bases to trimming and J lost 7 bases, with 20 bases between them. CDR3 nucleotide sequence: TGTGCCAGCAGTTCCCTACCTCAGGAGACTAGGGAGCAGTACTTC. It encodes CASSSLPQETREQYF.

Ten or more counts support this clonotype. The rearrangement uses TRBV11-2 and TRBJ2-7, with a possible D match to TRBD1 (6 bases). V was shortened by 1 base and J by 5 bases, with 21 bases between the two germline ends. There are 17 residues in the CDR3. Germline V CDR1 and CDR2: SGHAT, FQNNGV. The CDR3 nucleotides read TGTGCCAGCAGCTTAGTCCCCGGACAGATCGGGAAGAACGAGCAGTACTTC. Residues: CASSLVPGQIGKNEQYF. The full variable domain, with the rest looked up from reference TRBV11-2 and TRBJ2-7, is EAGVAQSPRYKIIEKRQSVAFWCNPISGHATLYWYQQILGQGPKLLIQFQNNGVVDDSQLPKDRFSAERLKGVDSTLKIQPAKLEDSAVYLCASSLVPGQIGKNEQYFGPGTRLTVT.

This clonotype was seen ten or more times. This chain connects TRBV7-2 to TRBJ2-4, with 11 bases aligning to TRBD1. The germline V gene has CDR1 SGHTA and CDR2 FQGNSA. V lost 5 bases, J lost 1 base, and 1 base stayed unmatched. The CDR3 loop spans 15 amino acids. The CDR3 protein is CASSGQGAAKNIQYF. The CDR3 DNA reads TGTGCCAGCAGCGGACAGGGGGCGGCCAAAAACATTCAGTACTTC.

As regards this clonotype: A junction end diverges from the germline sequence, so it may reflect a read error. This rearrangement joins TRBV30 to TRBJ2-1; possible D gene TRBD2, 5 bases. Germline V CDR1 and CDR2: GTSNPN, SVGIG (reference sequence). CDR3 length: 12 residues. The CDR3 bases are TGTGCCGGGAGCTTTTCCTACAATGAGCAGTTCTTC. This encodes CAGSFSYNEQFF.

This clonotype was found many times. The V gene is TRBV19, the J gene TRBJ2-1; 9 bases fit TRBD1. Unmatched junction bases numbered 1, after V lost 3 bases and J lost 7 bases. CDR3 length equals 13 residues. Germline CDR1 is LNHDA and CDR2 is SQIVND (reference sequence). The CDR3 coding sequence is TGTGCCAGTAGTATTGACAGGGGGAATGAGCAGTTCTTC. It yields the protein CASSIDRGNEQFF.

In this sample, this clonotype turned up many times. J is TRBJ1-2 and V is TRBV11-2, with 7 positions matching TRBD1. This CDR3 comprises 15 residues. CDR1 is SGHAT, CDR2 FQNNGV, per germline. Trimming removed 1 base from V and 4 bases from J; junction bases left unmatched: 6. The chain's CDR3 is CASSLAPGGIYGYTF. For the CDR3, the DNA is TGTGCCAGCAGCTTAGCCCCAGGGGGGATCTATGGCTACACCTTC.

This clonotype was found many times. The rearrangement joins TRBV20-1 to TRBJ2-6; 8 nucleotides line up with TRBD1. The CDR3 loop spans 15 amino acids. Germline lookup yields CDR1 DFQATT and CDR2 SNEGSKA (reference sequence). V trimming: 5 bases; J trimming: 4 bases; junction bases outside the gene matches: 7. The CDR3 sequence: CSAPVTGVGANVLTF. The CDR3 DNA reads as TGCAGTGCTCCTGTGACAGGGGTCGGGGCCAACGTCCTGACTTTC.

A few counts support this clonotype. The chain uses TRBV9 and TRBJ2-1, with D tentatively TRBD2 (6 bases). The CDR3 covers 13 residues. V lost 4 bases to trimming and J lost 8 bases, with 13 bases between them. Germline-derived CDR1 and CDR2 are SGDLS and YYNGEE. The CDR3, as DNA: TGTGCCAGCAGCCCACGGAGGGGACATGAGCAGTTCTTC. Translated: CASSPRRGHEQFF.

This clonotype was picked up a small number of times. V usage is TRBV13 and J usage is TRBJ1-3, with D hard to call. The CDR3 runs 17 residues. With 6 bases removed from V and 3 bases from J, the gap between germline ends came to 21 bases. Germline lookup yields CDR1 PRHDT and CDR2 FYEKMQ (reference sequence). This chain's CDR3 is CASRKRSGSPGGNTIYF. For the CDR3, the DNA is TGTGCCAGCAGGAAGCGGTCGGGGAGCCCAGGTGGAAACACCATATATTTT. Variable domain in full (rest from reference TRBV13 and TRBJ1-3): AAGVIQSPRHLIKEKRETATLKCYPIPRHDTVYWYQQGPGQDPQFLISFYEKMQSDKGSIPDRFSAQQFSDYHSELNMSSLELGDSALYFCASRKRSGSPGGNTIYFGEGSWLTVV.

This clonotype appeared many times. The V gene is TRBV5-6, the J gene TRBJ2-5; TRBD1 is a possible D gene (5 bases). Deletions cut 4 bases from V and 1 base from J, with 11 bases between. The germline CDR1 and CDR2 sequences are SGHDT and YYEEEE. The CDR3 extends over 14 amino acids. CDR3 loop: CASSRTTIQETQYF. The CDR3 nucleotides read TGTGCCAGCAGCCGGACAACAATCCAAGAGACCCAGTACTTC.

This clonotype was seen ten or more times. The rearrangement joins TRBV30 to TRBJ1-1; D is uncertain. The CDR3 contains 10 residues. The V gene lost 2 bases and the J gene lost 10 bases, with 8 bases spanning the gap. CDR1 and CDR2 (germline): GTSNPN, SVGIG (reference sequence). CDR3 coding DNA: TGTGCCTGGAGTTCGACTAGAGCTTTCTTT. Translating it yields CAWSSTRAFF.

This clonotype was seen at least ten times. DNA for the CDR3: TGCGCCAGCAGCCAAGATTCGGGACAGTCCTATGGGCAGTTCTTC. The encoded protein is CASSQDSGQSYGQFF. This sequence joins TRBV4-1 and TRBJ2-1; 7 positions match TRBD1. V shed 0 bases, J shed 12 bases, and the junction held 11 bases outside the gene matches. Looked up from germline, CDR1 is MGHRA and CDR2 is YSYEKL. The CDR3 sequence is 15 residues long.

V and J are TRBV9 and TRBJ2-5; possibly TRBD2 for D (6 bases). Germline assignment: CDR1 SGDLS and CDR2 YYNGEE. CDR3 length: 13 residues. The ends were cut back, 2 bases at V and 4 bases at J, with 9 bases in the middle. The CDR3 DNA is TGTGCCAGCAGCGTTGGGAGGAGAGAGACCCAGTACTTC. Its protein is CASSVGRRETQYF.

The table lists this clonotype with many counts. The chain is built from TRBV10-3 and TRBJ2-7; 7 bases align to TRBD1. Germline V gene data show CDR1 as ENHRY and CDR2 as SYGVKD. V was pared by 2 bases and J by 2 bases, with 6 bases of the junction left unmatched. CDR3 length: 15 residues. CDR3 coding DNA: TGTGCCATCAGTGAGGCCGGGACAGATCCCTACGAGCAGTACTTC. This translates into CAISEAGTDPYEQYF.

At least ten counts were recorded for this clonotype. J is TRBJ2-1 and V is TRBV7-2, with 7 nucleotides matching TRBD1. CDR1 and CDR2 from the germline V gene are SGHTA and FQGNSA. CDR3 length: 16 residues. V was clipped by 3 bases and J by 5 bases; unmatched bases: 10. CDR3 DNA sequence: TGTGCCAGCAGCTTTAAGGGGACCGGGACAGACAATGAGCAGTTCTTC. Its protein product is CASSFKGTGTDNEQFF.

This clonotype was detected ten times or more. The chain employs TRBV5-1 and TRBJ2-2; D call uncertain. V was trimmed by 0 bases and J by 5 bases, leaving 8 bases between them. Germline loops: CDR1 SGHRS, CDR2 YFSETQ. The CDR3 consists of 14 residues. CDR3 amino acids: CASSLGYSTGELFF. The CDR3 bases are TGCGCCAGCAGCTTGGGATACTCGACCGGGGAGCTGTTTTTT.

This clonotype was counted at least ten times. The chain carries TRBV4-1 and TRBJ2-6; a weak D match, TRBD2 (6 bases). In germline, CDR1 is MGHRA, CDR2 YSYEKL. The ends were cut back, 3 bases at V and 1 base at J, with 22 bases in the middle. The CDR3 sequence is 20 residues long. CDR3 region: CASSQEKVGRDLSGANVLTF. The CDR3 bases are TGCGCCAGCAGCCAGGAGAAAGTCGGCAGGGACTTATCTGGGGCCAACGTCCTGACTTTC.

Many counts were recorded for this clonotype. This chain joins TRBV7-2 and TRBJ1-2, with 8 nucleotides matching TRBD1. CDR3 length equals 14 residues. Germline lookup yields CDR1 SGHTA and CDR2 FQGNSA. J gave up 7 bases and V 3 bases, and 7 bases lay outside the gene matches. The chain's CDR3 is CASSFPQGAGGYTF. For the CDR3, the DNA is TGTGCCAGCAGCTTCCCCCAGGGGGCTGGTGGCTACACCTTC.

Remarks on this clonotype: This could be a read error, since a much larger clone is one nucleotide away. The J gene is TRBJ1-4, the V gene TRBV12-3 or TRBV12-4, with D unresolved. This CDR3 is 12 amino acids long. The CDR3 bases are TGTGCCGGCAGATCCGTGGGGGAAAAACTGTTTTTT. Its protein product is CAGRSVGEKLFF.

This clonotype was seen repeatedly, ten times or more. The J gene is TRBJ1-5, the V gene TRBV6-1, with a tentative D call TRBD1 (5 bases). V lost 4 bases and J 1 base, leaving 11 bases between the germline ends. Germline assignment: CDR1 MNHNS and CDR2 SASEGT. CDR3 size: 15 residues. CDR3 amino acids: CASSGGERSNQPQHF. The CDR3 bases are TGTGCCAGCAGTGGAGGGGAGAGAAGCAATCAGCCCCAGCATTTT.

There are many counts of this clonotype. The chain combines TRBV29-1 with TRBJ2-7; the D is unclear. Germline V gene lookup returns CDR1 SQVTM and CDR2 ANQGSEA. CDR3 size: 11 residues. The CDR3 reads CTVLSDYEQYF. The CDR3, as DNA: TGCACCGTATTATCGGACTACGAGCAGTACTTC.